The 25 T cell receptor beta chains in this list originate from one sample, sequenced in a study of T cells in localized non-small cell lung cancer (TCRdb year 2020). Libraries were constructed by the immunoSEQ multiplex PCR assay. TCRdb took this table from immuneACCESS and kept in-frame rearrangements with V and J called. Such tables lack part of the clones; where checked against another copy, unresolved V genes explain under half of the gap, and the rest is unexplained. Within this sample are 12,000 or so clones, with 80% to 90% of them counted one time only. Of the sample, 7.5% to 10% falls within the top ten clones. The sample in question was peripheral blood, obtained before any cancer treatment. The receptors were sampled from a male donor aged 60 or older with stage III lung adenocarcinoma.

The chain is built from TRBV2 and TRBJ2-7; 8 nucleotides agree with TRBD1. The CDR3 spans 15 residues. Trimming removed 2 bases from V and 1 base from J; junction bases left unmatched: 4. The germline V gene encodes CDR1 SNHLY and CDR2 FYNNEI. CDR3 in amino acids: CASSERTGTSYEQYF. DNA for the CDR3: TGTGCCAGCAGTGAACGGACAGGGACGTCCTACGAGCAGTACTTC.

J is TRBJ2-2 and V is TRBV5-4; 7 nucleotides line up with TRBD1. Germline trimming cut 3 bases from V and 3 bases from J; bases unmatched to any gene: 8. CDR1 SGHNT and CDR2 YYREEE come from the germline V gene (reference sequence). This CDR3 region has 16 residues. CDR3 loop: CASSYRGGADTGELFF. In DNA, the CDR3 is TGTGCCAGCAGCTACAGAGGGGGCGCGGACACCGGGGAGCTGTTTTTT.

The table lists this clone with a count of one. The CDR3 protein is CASSLGATSTDEQFF. DNA for the CDR3: TGTGCCAGCAGCTTAGGGGCGACTAGCACCGATGAGCAGTTCTTC. This sequence joins TRBV7-2 and TRBJ2-1; 7 nucleotides align to TRBD2. The CDR3 covers 15 residues. Per germline, CDR1 SGHTA and CDR2 FQGNSA. V gave up 1 base and J gave up 8 bases; unmatched junction bases: 8.

A word on this clone: An end of the junction differs from the germline gene, which may be a read error. The chain uses TRBV2 and TRBJ2-7; 13 positions agree with TRBD2. The CDR3 contains 13 residues. Germline V CDR1 and CDR2: SNHLY, FYNNEI. Here the CDR3 DNA reads TGTGCCAGCAGTGCCGGGGAGGGGACTAGCGGGAACTTC. Translating gives CASSAGEGTSGNF. The full variable domain, completed using reference TRBV2 and TRBJ2-7, is EPEVTQTPSHQVTQMGQEVILRCVPISNHLYFYWYRQILGQKVEFLVSFYNNEISEKSEIFDDQFSVERPDGSNFTLKIRSTKLEDSAMYFCASSAGEGTSGNFGPGTRLTVT.

The chain employs TRBV7-9 and TRBJ2-5; D might be TRBD1 (5 bases). V gave up 10 bases and J gave up 14 bases, with 11 bases separating them. This CDR3 contains 8 residues. Germline V lookup: CDR1 SEHNR, CDR2 FQNEAQ (reference sequence). The CDR3 loop is CATRTPYF. CDR3 DNA sequence: TGTGCCACTCGGACACCATACTTC.

V gene TRBV19 combines with J gene TRBJ2-1; D not certain. This CDR3 comprises 12 residues. V lost 5 bases and J lost 2, with 4 bases in between. Germline loops: CDR1 LNHDA, CDR2 SQIVND (reference sequence). DNA for the CDR3: TGTGCCAGTAGTCCCCCCTACAATGAGCAGTTCTTC. Translating gives CASSPPYNEQFF.

DNA for the CDR3: TGTGCCAGCAGGCCGGGGCAGTTGGTTTACAATGAGCAGTTCTTC. Its translation: CASRPGQLVYNEQFF. The J gene is TRBJ2-1, the V gene TRBV2; tentatively, D is TRBD1 or TRBD2 (5 bases each). CDR3 size: 15 residues. Germline-derived CDR1 and CDR2 are SNHLY and FYNNEI. The V gene lost 6 bases and the J gene lost 4 bases, with 16 bases spanning the gap. The whole variable domain, filled in from reference TRBV2 and TRBJ2-1, reads EPEVTQTPSHQVTQMGQEVILRCVPISNHLYFYWYRQILGQKVEFLVSFYNNEISEKSEIFDDQFSVERPDGSNFTLKIRSTKLEDSAMYFCASRPGQLVYNEQFFGPGTRLTVL.

V and J are TRBV7-9 and TRBJ1-4; TRBD1 is a possible D gene (5 bases). Germline values: CDR1 SEHNR, CDR2 FQNEAQ (reference sequence). V lost 3 bases, J lost 0 bases, and 5 bases lay in between. The CDR3 runs 14 residues. The CDR3 DNA is TGTGCCAGCAGCTTCAGGGCAACTAATGAAAAACTGTTTTTT. This sequence encodes CASSFRATNEKLFF.

This clone was counted a single time. The chain employs TRBV10-3 and TRBJ1-6; 7 bases are shared with TRBD1. Trimming cost V 2 bases and J 6 bases; bases outside gene matches: 4. The CDR3 has 15 amino acids. Germline values: CDR1 ENHRY, CDR2 SYGVKD. The CDR3 DNA reads as TGTGCCATCAGTGAGGGGACAGATGCTAATTCACCCCTCCACTTT. It encodes CAISEGTDANSPLHF.

This chain joins TRBV19 and TRBJ2-1; 8 bases map to TRBD2. The CDR3 has 14 residues. J gave up 2 bases and V 7 bases, and 4 bases lay outside the gene matches. Germline lookup yields CDR1 LNHDA and CDR2 SQIVND (reference sequence). The chain's CDR3 is CASKTSGTYNEQFF. The CDR3 DNA sequence: TGTGCCAGTAAAACTAGCGGCACCTACAATGAGCAGTTCTTC.

The rearrangement joins TRBV7-8 to TRBJ2-4; 7 nucleotides line up with TRBD1. This CDR3 comprises 16 residues. Germline V gene sequence: CDR1 SGHVS, CDR2 FQNEAQ. The trim removed 2 bases at V and 3 bases at J, leaving 7 bases unmatched. The CDR3: CASSLQTGPGKNIQYF. In DNA, the CDR3 is TGTGCCAGCAGCTTACAGACAGGGCCTGGCAAAAACATTCAGTACTTC.

The chain is built from TRBV7-9 and TRBJ2-7; D not resolved. Trimming pared 2 bases from V and 4 bases from J, leaving 9 bases between. The CDR3 spans 13 residues. The germline gives CDR1 SEHNR, CDR2 FQNEAQ (reference sequence). The DNA of the CDR3 is TGTGCCAGCAGCTTACTCCCAGAATACGAGCAGTACTTC. Encoded protein: CASSLLPEYEQYF.

This clone has more than one count but fewer than ten. The J gene is TRBJ2-6, the V gene TRBV11-2; D possibly corresponds to TRBD1 (5 bases). The germline CDR1 and CDR2 sequences are SGHAT and FQNNGV. CDR3 length: 15 amino acids. Trimming took 6 bases from V and 2 from J, leaving 11 bases between them. The CDR3 loop reads CASRLRGTGANVLTF. As DNA, the CDR3 is TGTGCCAGCAGATTAAGGGGTACTGGGGCCAACGTCCTGACTTTC.

J is TRBJ2-5 and V is TRBV5-1, with D possibly being TRBD2 (5 bases). V shed 4 bases and J shed 4 bases, with 14 bases lying between them. CDR1 and CDR2 (germline): SGHRS, YFSETQ. The CDR3 length is 14 residues. This chain's CDR3 is CASSLGRAGETQYF. Written as DNA, the CDR3 is TGCGCCAGCAGCCTCGGACGGGCGGGAGAGACCCAGTACTTC.

The chain is built from TRBV28 and TRBJ1-5; a possible D gene is TRBD1 (6 bases). V was clipped by 3 bases and J by 4 bases, with 10 bases between them. The length of the CDR3 is 14 residues. Germline V gene data show CDR1 as MDHEN and CDR2 as SYDVKM. CDR3 amino acids: CASSLWGRNQPQHF. The CDR3 coding sequence is TGTGCCAGCAGTTTGTGGGGGCGAAATCAGCCCCAGCATTTT.

The chain is built from TRBV5-8 and TRBJ2-7; maybe TRBD2 (6 bases). From germline, CDR1 is SGHTS and CDR2 YDEGEE. This CDR3 comprises 14 residues. With 2 bases removed from V and 9 bases from J, the gap between germline ends came to 18 bases. The CDR3 protein is CASSFGGRSGLQYF. The CDR3 nucleotides are TGTGCCAGCAGCTTCGGAGGGCGATCAGGCCTGCAGTACTTC.

The chain uses TRBV6-6 and TRBJ1-2; D unclear. Germline values: CDR1 MNHNY, CDR2 SVGAGI (reference sequence). There are 15 residues in the CDR3. Between the trimmed V and J ends, which lost 2 bases and 2 bases, there was a span of 12 bases. DNA of the CDR3: TGTGCCAGCAGTTACCGTCGGGAAGGAAACTATGGCTACACCTTC. It translates to CASSYRREGNYGYTF.

This chain uses TRBV7-9 with TRBJ2-4; D call uncertain. CDR3 length: 13 amino acids. V lost 1 base, J lost 15 bases, and 16 bases lay in between. Germline-derived CDR1 and CDR2 are SEHNR and FQNEAQ (reference sequence). The CDR3: CASSLGASPGSYF. The CDR3 region has the DNA TGTGCCAGCAGCTTAGGTGCCTCCCCCGGGTCGTACTTC.

The chain carries TRBV29-1 and TRBJ1-1; D ambiguous. The V end was cut by 6 bases, the J end by 6 bases, with 8 bases between. The CDR3 length is 10 residues. The germline V gene has CDR1 SQVTM and CDR2 ANQGSEA. CDR3 DNA sequence: TGCAGCGTAGGGCTTGCTGAAGCTTTCTTT. Encoded protein: CSVGLAEAFF.

This clone was found once. V gene TRBV5-1 combines with J gene TRBJ1-3; D is ambiguous. V was shortened by 0 bases and J by 1 base, with 5 bases between the two germline ends. This CDR3 has 14 amino acids. Per germline, CDR1 SGHRS and CDR2 YFSETQ. In nucleotides, the CDR3 is TGCGCCAGCAGCTTGGATGGGTCTGGAAACACCATATATTTT. This gives the protein CASSLDGSGNTIYF.

V is TRBV5-6 and J is TRBJ1-2; 7 bases agree with TRBD1. This CDR3 contains 15 residues. Germline trimming cut 5 bases from V and 8 bases from J; bases unmatched to any gene: 15. Germline CDR1 reads SGHDT; CDR2 reads YYEEEE. The chain's CDR3 is CASRLLSVTGYGYTF. DNA of the CDR3: TGTGCCAGCAGATTGCTTTCCGTGACAGGGTACGGCTACACCTTC.

The table lists this clone with a few counts. V usage is TRBV28 and J usage is TRBJ1-1; possibly TRBD1 for D (6 bases). Germline assignment: CDR1 MDHEN and CDR2 SYDVKM. Trimming removed 2 bases from V and 4 bases from J, with 17 bases in between. This CDR3 spans 16 amino acids. The CDR3 DNA reads as TGTGCCAGCAGTTTAATACAGGGAGGAGTCGGCACTGAAGCTTTCTTT. This gives the protein CASSLIQGGVGTEAFF.

J is TRBJ1-2 and V is TRBV6-5; 7 bases map to TRBD1. Unmatched junction bases numbered 12, after V lost 3 bases and J lost 8 bases. The CDR3 runs to 15 residues. Germline V gene sequence: CDR1 MNHEY, CDR2 SVGAGI. CDR3 nucleotide sequence: TGTGCCAGCAGTTATGGTTTGGCCAGGGGGGCCGGCTACACCTTC. Amino acid sequence: CASSYGLARGAGYTF.

The chain couples TRBV4-1 to TRBJ1-5; TRBD1 matches at 8 bases. CDR3 length equals 15 residues. CDR1 is MGHRA and CDR2 is YSYEKL in the germline V gene. Trimming took 4 bases from V and 7 from J; bases not matched to a gene: 9. The CDR3 nucleotides read TGCGCCAGCAGCCCTACCCGGACAGGGAGACAGCCCCAGCATTTT. Translation: CASSPTRTGRQPQHF.

The chain employs TRBV11-2 and TRBJ2-1; D not resolved. Germline lookup yields CDR1 SGHAT and CDR2 FQNNGV. V was shortened by 1 base and J by 3 bases, with 4 bases between the two germline ends. The CDR3 has 13 residues. The CDR3 sequence is CASSLVVYNEQFF. CDR3 DNA: TGTGCCAGCAGCTTAGTCGTCTACAATGAGCAGTTCTTC.